These 27 T cell receptor beta chains originate from one sample sequenced in a study of T cell responses to AZD1222 COVID-19 vaccine. Libraries were prepared by immunoSEQ multiplex PCR; TCRdb keeps only in-frame clonotypes and omits some of them. Altogether about 130,000 clones are present, over 75% being singletons, with the ten largest covering roughly 7.3%. The sequencing here drew on peripheral blood, taken on day 0 of AZD1222 vaccination. All receptors derive from an adult in good health.

This chain uses TRBV28 with TRBJ1-1, with D possibly matching TRBD1 (6 bases). Between the trimmed V and J ends, which lost 0 bases and 5 bases, there was a span of 10 bases. CDR3 length: 14 residues. Germline CDR1 is MDHEN and CDR2 is SYDVKM. The CDR3, as DNA: TGTGCCAGCAGTTTATGGGGGGCGCGAACTGAAGCTTTCTTT. It is translated as CASSLWGARTEAFF.

The chain couples TRBV11-2 to TRBJ1-1, with D tentatively TRBD1 (5 bases). This CDR3 spans 14 amino acids. Between the trimmed V and J ends, which lost 5 bases and 4 bases, there was a span of 14 bases. The germline CDR1 and CDR2 sequences are SGHAT and FQNNGV. The CDR3 loop is CASSPGPPGTEAFF. The CDR3 DNA is TGTGCCAGCAGCCCGGGACCTCCTGGCACTGAAGCTTTCTTT.

This clone was seen only once. J is TRBJ1-1 and V is TRBV12-5, with D maybe TRBD1 (6 bases). Trimming stripped 2 bases from V and 4 bases from J, with 8 bases between. This CDR3 has 13 amino acids. Germline V CDR1 and CDR2: LGHNT, FRNRAP. CDR3 DNA: TGTGCTAGTGGTTTGTTACAGGGCACTGAAGCTTTCTTT. As protein: CASGLLQGTEAFF. The full variable domain, rest sourced from reference TRBV12-5 and TRBJ1-1, is DARVTQTPRHKVTEMGQEVTMRCQPILGHNTVFWYRQTMMQGLELLAYFRNRAPLDDSGMPKDRFSAEMPDATLATLKIQPSEPRDSAVYFCASGLLQGTEAFFGQGTRLTVV.

The chain uses TRBV12-3 or TRBV12-4 and TRBJ2-2; D is perhaps TRBD2 (5 bases). CDR3 size: 12 residues. The ends were cut back, 5 bases at V and 5 bases at J, with 6 bases in the middle. The CDR3 DNA sequence: TGTGCCAGCAGTCCGGGAACCGGGGAGCTGTTTTTT. This sequence encodes CASSPGTGELFF.

CDR3 nucleotide sequence: TGTGCCAGCAGCTTCGCAGCGGTCTTAGGGGAGACCCAGTACTTC. Its translation: CASSFAAVLGETQYF. The chain uses TRBV7-8 and TRBJ2-5, with a tentative D call TRBD2 (5 bases). The V end was cut by 3 bases, the J end by 5 bases, with 16 bases between. CDR3 length equals 15 residues. Germline V gene sequence: CDR1 SGHVS, CDR2 FQNEAQ.

This rearrangement joins TRBV5-1 to TRBJ2-2, with D tentatively TRBD2 (6 bases). Germline V gene data show CDR1 as SGHRS and CDR2 as YFSETQ. The V end lost 5 bases, the J end lost 1 base, and 15 bases lay between the germline ends. The CDR3 loop spans 16 amino acids. CDR3 amino acids: CASSGVAAMNTGELFF. DNA for the CDR3: TGCGCCAGCAGTGGGGTAGCGGCGATGAACACCGGGGAGCTGTTTTTT.

The gene calls are TRBV9 and TRBJ1-5; D is undetermined. V lost 0 bases to trimming and J lost 6 bases, with 7 bases between them. CDR1 SGDLS and CDR2 YYNGEE come from the germline V gene. The CDR3 extends over 13 amino acids. CDR3 nucleotides: TGTGCCAGCAGCGTAGAGGGTGCTCAGCCCCAGCATTTT. This encodes CASSVEGAQPQHF.

J is TRBJ1-2 and V is TRBV9; TRBD1 matches 9 bases. The germline CDR1 and CDR2 sequences are SGDLS and YYNGEE. The CDR3 totals 16 residues. The trim removed 1 base at V and 7 bases at J, leaving 11 bases unmatched. The CDR3 bases are TGTGCCAGCAGCGTACTACCGGGACAGGGTTTTGTTGGCTACACCTTC. Its protein product is CASSVLPGQGFVGYTF.

V is TRBV6-1 and J is TRBJ1-5; D is undetermined. CDR3 length: 15 amino acids. V lost 1 base to trimming and J lost 5 bases, with 12 bases between them. Germline lookup yields CDR1 MNHNS and CDR2 SASEGT. CDR3 in DNA: TGTGCCAGCAGTGAAGGGAACTCGTGGGATCAGCCCCAGCATTTT. This encodes CASSEGNSWDQPQHF.

CDR3 DNA sequence: TGCGCCAGCAGCCAAGTGGGACAGCTAAACACTGAAGCTTTCTTT. Encoded protein: CASSQVGQLNTEAFF. The V and J genes are TRBV4-1 and TRBJ1-1; 7 bases match TRBD1. The CDR3 has 15 amino acids. CDR1 MGHRA and CDR2 YSYEKL come from the germline V gene. The trim removed 1 base at V and 2 bases at J, leaving 4 bases unmatched.

This sequence joins TRBV4-1 and TRBJ1-2; TRBD1 aligns across 10 bases. This CDR3 is 15 amino acids long. Germline trimming cut 4 bases from V and 7 bases from J; bases unmatched to any gene: 9. CDR1 MGHRA and CDR2 YSYEKL come from the germline V gene. The CDR3 coding sequence is TGCGCCAGCAGCCGAGAGGGGACAGGGGTGGGTGGCTACACCTTC. Amino acid sequence: CASSREGTGVGGYTF.

The chain carries TRBV9 and TRBJ2-7; D not resolved. V was shortened by 3 bases and J by 3 bases, with 10 bases between the two germline ends. The CDR3 covers 13 residues. The germline V gene encodes CDR1 SGDLS and CDR2 YYNGEE. CDR3: CASSDGPGYEQYF. For the CDR3, the DNA is TGTGCCAGCAGCGATGGCCCAGGCTACGAGCAGTACTTC.

This clone was detected once. The chain is built from TRBV27 and TRBJ2-2, with 9 positions matching TRBD2. Trimming cost V 2 bases and J 7 bases; bases outside gene matches: 5. In germline, CDR1 is MNHEY, CDR2 SMNVEV (reference sequence). The CDR3 is 15 residues long. The CDR3 is CASSLRSSGDGELFF. The CDR3 region has the DNA TGTGCCAGCAGTTTAAGGTCTAGCGGGGACGGGGAGCTGTTTTTT.

The chain joins TRBV11-2 to TRBJ1-5, with a possible D match to TRBD1 (5 bases). Germline CDR1 reads SGHAT; CDR2 reads FQNNGV. The CDR3 totals 15 residues. Trimming left V 2 bases short and J 0 bases short, with 8 bases between. CDR3 amino acids: CASSLSRDSNQPQHF. The CDR3 DNA is TGTGCCAGCAGCTTATCCAGGGATAGCAATCAGCCCCAGCATTTT.

The chain combines TRBV5-1 with TRBJ2-3; 9 bases are shared with TRBD1. The V and J ends lost 4 bases and 3 bases, in that order; junction bases with no gene match: 3. CDR3 length: 14 amino acids. Per germline, CDR1 SGHRS and CDR2 YFSETQ. Here the CDR3 DNA reads TGCGCCAGCAGCAACGGACAGGGGACAGATACGCAGTATTTT. It specifies CASSNGQGTDTQYF.

This clone was detected once. This sequence joins TRBV6-5 and TRBJ1-4, with 7 bases fitting TRBD1. V dropped 6 bases and J dropped 3; count of bases not matched to a gene: 4. Germline CDR1 and CDR2: MNHEY and SVGAGI. The CDR3 runs 14 residues. Here the CDR3 reads CASRAGGANEKLFF. The CDR3 DNA sequence: TGTGCCAGCAGGGCAGGGGGGGCTAATGAAAAACTGTTTTTT.

This clone was seen a single time. V and J are TRBV10-3 and TRBJ1-1, with D unclear. Germline CDR1 reads ENHRY; CDR2 reads SYGVKD. CDR3 length equals 13 residues. Deletions cut 7 bases from V and 0 bases from J, with 9 bases between. The CDR3 spells CAIMESMNTEAFF. CDR3 coding DNA: TGTGCCATCATGGAGAGCATGAACACTGAAGCTTTCTTT.

This clone was observed once. Distinct nucleotide sequences in the sample also encode this CDR3. This chain links TRBV7-8 with TRBJ2-7; D remains ambiguous. Trimming stripped 4 bases from V and 4 bases from J, with 5 bases between. Germline V gives CDR1 SGHVS, CDR2 FQNEAQ. The CDR3 is 11 residues long. The CDR3 loop reads CASSSLYEQYF. The CDR3, as DNA: TGTGCCAGCAGCTCTTTATACGAGCAGTACTTC. The entire variable domain, with the rest obtained from reference TRBV7-8 and TRBJ2-7, is as follows: GAGVSQSPRYKVAKRGQDVALRCDPISGHVSLFWYQQALGQGPEFLTYFQNEAQLDKSGLPSDRFFAERPEGSVSTLKIQRTQQEDSAVYLCASSSLYEQYFGPGTRLTVT.

The rearrangement joins TRBV3-1 (or the pseudogene TRBV3-2) to TRBJ2-5; D call uncertain. Germline V CDR1 and CDR2: LGHDT, YNNKEL (reference sequence). V shed 5 bases and J shed 5 bases, with 9 bases lying between them. The length of the CDR3 is 12 residues. CDR3 protein: CASSVVRETQYF. As DNA, the CDR3 is TGTGCCAGCAGCGTTGTTAGGGAGACCCAGTACTTC.

This clone was counted a few times. V and J are TRBV5-1 and TRBJ2-3, with D perhaps matching TRBD2 (6 bases). Trimming cost V 4 bases and J 2 bases, with 11 bases left between them. The CDR3 has 14 residues. CDR1 and CDR2 (germline): SGHRS, YFSETQ. CDR3 sequence reads: CASSPGLNTDTQYF. CDR3 in DNA: TGCGCCAGCAGCCCGGGACTTAACACAGATACGCAGTATTTT.

The V and J genes are TRBV6-1 and TRBJ1-2; the D gene is possibly TRBD1 (5 bases). CDR1 MNHNS and CDR2 SASEGT come from the germline V gene. The V and J ends lost 3 bases and 7 bases respectively, with 12 bases between them. This CDR3 comprises 13 residues. The CDR3 here is CASSDYRSPGYTF. Written as DNA, the CDR3 is TGTGCCAGCAGTGATTACAGGAGCCCTGGCTACACCTTC.

In its sample, this clone was seen a few times. V gene TRBV19 combines with J gene TRBJ1-3; D unresolved. Germline values: CDR1 LNHDA, CDR2 SQIVND (reference sequence). Trimming shortened V by 3 bases and J by 0 bases, and 6 bases separated the two germline ends. CDR3 size: 14 residues. CDR3 DNA: TGTGCCAGTAGTATGCAGAACTCTGGAAACACCATATATTTT. Translation: CASSMQNSGNTIYF.

This sequence joins TRBV19 and TRBJ1-3; D unresolved. V shed 5 bases and J shed 0 bases, with 11 bases lying between them. Looked up from germline, CDR1 is LNHDA and CDR2 is SQIVND (reference sequence). This CDR3 has 15 residues. The CDR3 bases are TGTGCCAGTAGTTCCTACTGGGGCTCTGGAAACACCATATATTTT. It codes for CASSSYWGSGNTIYF.

The chain couples TRBV27 to TRBJ1-2; TRBD1 aligns across 11 bases. The CDR3 length is 14 residues. CDR1 is MNHEY and CDR2 is SMNVEV in the germline V gene (reference sequence). J lost 7 bases, V lost 5 bases, and 6 bases had no gene match. CDR3 bases: TGTGCCAGCAGTAGGGGACAGGGGGTAATTGGCTACACCTTC. Its protein is CASSRGQGVIGYTF.

This clone was seen a few times. J is TRBJ1-1 and V is TRBV6-5; no clear D gene. V lost 4 bases to trimming and J lost 4 bases, with 10 bases between them. Germline CDR1 and CDR2: MNHEY and SVGAGI. The CDR3 spans 13 residues. The CDR3 DNA is TGTGCCAGCAGTTCACTAGGCGGCACTGAAGCTTTCTTT. It encodes CASSSLGGTEAFF.

This chain connects TRBV7-9 to TRBJ1-2, with no clear D. V was pared by 5 bases and J by 4 bases, with 11 bases between. CDR3 length: 13 amino acids. Germline CDR1 is SEHNR and CDR2 is FQNEAQ (reference sequence). The CDR3 coding sequence is TGTGCCAGCAGCCCCTTTGGGCCCTATGGCTACACCTTC. Its protein is CASSPFGPYGYTF.

The rearrangement uses TRBV5-1 and TRBJ2-3; 9 bases are shared with TRBD2. The V gene's germline CDR1 is SGHRS and CDR2 YFSETQ. The trim removed 6 bases at V and 0 bases at J, leaving 5 bases unmatched. There are 15 residues in the CDR3. Here the CDR3 DNA reads TGCGCCAGCACCATGGGGACTAGCAGCACAGATACGCAGTATTTT. Protein product: CASTMGTSSTDTQYF.